The 22 T cell receptor beta chains given below trace back to one sample, sequenced in a study of T cell changes during pregnancy in multiple sclerosis. TCRdb's table, derived via immunoSEQ multiplex PCR, lists solely in-frame clones and lacks some. Here the sample spans 65,000 to 70,000 clones, 75% to 95% being singletons. Sequenced material: peripheral blood, taken in the first trimester of pregnancy. The receptors here all came from a female donor with multiple sclerosis, enrolled in a pregnancy study.

The genes are TRBV7-2 and TRBJ2-7; 10 bases agree with TRBD1. The germline V gene has CDR1 SGHTA and CDR2 FQGNSA. V trimming: 4 bases; J trimming: 1 base; junction bases outside the gene matches: 4. This CDR3 spans 15 amino acids. The CDR3 nucleotides are TGTGCCAGCAGCTCCGGGACAGGGGTTTCCTACGAGCAGTACTTC. Encoded protein: CASSSGTGVSYEQYF.

CDR3 sequence: CASTTVTLRKQFF. CDR3 bases: TGTGCCAGCACGACTGTAACCCTGAGGAAGCAGTTCTTC. V usage is TRBV27 and J usage is TRBJ2-1, with D unresolved. This CDR3 comprises 13 residues. V lost 7 bases and J lost 11, with 18 bases in between. In germline, CDR1 is MNHEY, CDR2 SMNVEV (reference sequence).

This chain links TRBV6-5 with TRBJ1-1; D ambiguous. V lost 6 bases and J 10 bases, leaving 12 bases between the germline ends. Germline CDR1 MNHEY, CDR2 SVGAGI. The CDR3 consists of 11 residues. The CDR3 protein is CASRSPSRAFF. In nucleotides, the CDR3 is TGTGCCAGCAGAAGTCCCTCCAGAGCTTTCTTT.

V usage is TRBV18 and J usage is TRBJ2-5; 7 nucleotides agree with TRBD2. V lost 3 bases to trimming and J lost 3 bases; unmatched junction nucleotides: 4. CDR1 is KGHSH, CDR2 LQKENI, per germline. CDR3 length: 14 amino acids. The CDR3 nucleotides read TGTGCCAGCTCACCCCCCGGACTAGAAGAGACCCAGTACTTC. Amino acids: CASSPPGLEETQYF.

The chain combines TRBV6-1 with TRBJ2-7; 7 bases are a match to TRBD1. The CDR3 is 14 residues long. The germline V gene encodes CDR1 MNHNS and CDR2 SASEGT. Trimming took 1 base from V and 0 from J; bases not matched to a gene: 0. CDR3 sequence (DNA): TGTGCCAGCAGTGAAGGGGACAGCTCCTACGAGCAGTACTTC. It yields the protein CASSEGDSSYEQYF.

The chain couples TRBV4-2 to TRBJ2-1, with 7 bases aligning to TRBD1. Losses at the gene ends were 3 bases for V and 6 bases for J; bases not matched to a gene: 8. The length of the CDR3 is 15 residues. Germline V CDR1 and CDR2: LGHNA, YNFKEQ. CDR3 bases: TGTGCCAGCAGCCAGAGTCGGGACAGCACCAATGAGCAGTTCTTC. This codes for CASSQSRDSTNEQFF.

This rearrangement joins TRBV6-1 to TRBJ2-7, with D perhaps matching TRBD2 (5 bases). CDR3 length: 14 amino acids. Between the trimmed V and J ends, which lost 4 bases and 3 bases, there was a span of 13 bases. Germline CDR1 reads MNHNS; CDR2 reads SASEGT. CDR3 sequence: CASSGLGRGYEQYF. CDR3 sequence (DNA): TGTGCCAGCAGTGGGTTAGGGAGAGGCTACGAGCAGTACTTC.

CDR3 region: CASSTDRGRSGANVLTF. CDR3 nucleotides: TGTGCCAGCAGCACGGACAGGGGACGGTCTGGGGCCAACGTCCTGACTTTC. V is TRBV7-8 and J is TRBJ2-6, with 9 bases aligning to TRBD1. The CDR3 spans 17 residues. CDR1 is SGHVS, CDR2 FQNEAQ, per germline. V dropped 5 bases and J dropped 1; count of bases not matched to a gene: 6.

This clone was seen only once. The chain combines TRBV5-1 with TRBJ2-2; TRBD2 matches 12 bases. Germline lookup yields CDR1 SGHRS and CDR2 YFSETQ. J lost 5 bases, V lost 2 bases, and 4 bases had no gene match. The CDR3 length is 16 residues. In DNA form, the CDR3 reads TGCGCCAGCAGCTTCCTAGCGGGAGGGCGTACCGGGGAGCTGTTTTTT. This gives the protein CASSFLAGGRTGELFF. Filled out from reference TRBV5-1 and TRBJ2-2, the complete variable domain reads KAGVTQTPRYLIKTRGQQVTLSCSPISGHRSVSWYQQTPGQGLQFLFEYFSETQRNKGNFPGRFSGRQFSNSRSEMNVSTLELGDSALYLCASSFLAGGRTGELFFGEGSRLTVL.

There are a few counts of this clone. V usage is TRBV9 and J usage is TRBJ1-6; 10 nucleotides match TRBD1. This CDR3 has 17 residues. With 2 bases clipped from V and 10 bases from J, the junction kept 12 bases outside the gene matches. Germline assignment: CDR1 SGDLS and CDR2 YYNGEE. As DNA, the CDR3 is TGTGCCAGCAGCGTCGTCCCGGGACAGGGGTCAGGCTCACCCCTCCACTTT. Translated, it gives CASSVVPGQGSGSPLHF.

The rearrangement links TRBV5-4 to TRBJ2-7; 9 bases map to TRBD2. The germline V gene has CDR1 SGHNT and CDR2 YYREEE (reference sequence). The CDR3 is 14 amino acids. V gave up 5 bases and J gave up 3 bases; unmatched junction bases: 6. CDR3 sequence: CASSPRREGYEQYF. The CDR3 DNA sequence: TGTGCCAGCAGTCCGCGGCGGGAGGGCTACGAGCAGTACTTC.

The chain employs TRBV6-5 and TRBJ2-1, with unresolved D. Trimming pared 6 bases from V and 3 bases from J, leaving 9 bases between. Per germline, CDR1 MNHEY and CDR2 SVGAGI. The CDR3 runs to 13 residues. CDR3 protein: CASSLRHYNEQFF. The CDR3 nucleotides read TGTGCCAGCAGCTTGCGACACTACAATGAGCAGTTCTTC.

This chain connects TRBV7-2 to TRBJ2-7; D may be TRBD2 (6 bases). Germline V lookup: CDR1 SGHTA, CDR2 FQGNSA. V lost 5 bases and J 3 bases, leaving 14 bases between the germline ends. This CDR3 comprises 14 residues. This CDR3 reads CASSPGGSRYEQYF. CDR3 bases: TGTGCCAGCAGCCCTGGGGGGTCGCGCTACGAGCAGTACTTC.

V gene TRBV7-9 combines with J gene TRBJ2-5; 8 bases fit TRBD1. Unmatched junction bases numbered 11, after V lost 4 bases and J lost 4 bases. The CDR3 contains 16 residues. Germline V gene lookup returns CDR1 SEHNR and CDR2 FQNEAQ (reference sequence). The CDR3 region is CASSSPRQGARETQYF. The DNA for the CDR3 is TGTGCCAGCAGCTCCCCCCGGCAGGGGGCACGAGAGACCCAGTACTTC.

The V call is TRBV7-3, the J call TRBJ2-2; no definite D call. The V and J ends lost 0 bases and 8 bases respectively, with 4 bases between them. Germline V gives CDR1 SGHTA, CDR2 FQGTGA. The CDR3 is 12 amino acids. This chain's CDR3 is CASSLTRGELFF. Here the CDR3 DNA reads TGTGCCAGCAGCTTAACACGGGGGGAGCTGTTTTTT.

The genes are TRBV27 and TRBJ2-7; 10 nucleotides align to TRBD1. V was clipped by 5 bases and J by 2 bases; unmatched bases: 3. Looked up from germline, CDR1 is MNHEY and CDR2 is SMNVEV (reference sequence). The CDR3 is made up of 14 amino acids. The CDR3 DNA follows: TGTGCCAGCAGTCGCGGGACAGGGGCCTACGAGCAGTACTTC. Translation gives CASSRGTGAYEQYF.

The gene calls are TRBV5-4 and TRBJ1-1; the D gene is possibly TRBD1 (5 bases). Trimming removed 3 bases from V and 0 bases from J, with 12 bases in between. Germline V gene lookup returns CDR1 SGHNT and CDR2 YYREEE (reference sequence). The CDR3 is 15 amino acids. CDR3 sequence reads: CASSSISTVNTEAFF. In DNA form, the CDR3 reads TGTGCCAGCAGCTCAATTTCGACAGTGAACACTGAAGCTTTCTTT. Combining the CDR3 with reference TRBV5-4 and TRBJ1-1 gives the whole variable domain ETGVTQSPTHLIKTRGQQVTLRCSSQSGHNTVSWYQQALGQGPQFIFQYYREEENGRGNFPPRFSGLQFPNYSSELNVNALELDDSALYLCASSSISTVNTEAFFGQGTRLTVV.

The rearrangement links TRBV10-3 to TRBJ1-3; 7 positions match TRBD1. Losses at the gene ends were 10 bases for V and 2 bases for J; bases not matched to a gene: 8. Germline CDR1 ENHRY, CDR2 SYGVKD. The CDR3 is made up of 14 amino acids. CDR3 bases: TGTGCCACCGACTTACAGGGGACTGGAAACACCATATATTTT. Amino acid sequence: CATDLQGTGNTIYF.

V and J are TRBV13 and TRBJ1-4; 9 nucleotides agree with TRBD1. The CDR3 has 14 amino acids. In germline, CDR1 is PRHDT, CDR2 FYEKMQ (reference sequence). The V and J ends lost 5 bases and 6 bases, in that order; junction bases with no gene match: 4. Here the CDR3 DNA reads TGTGCCAGCAGCCTCCGGACAGGGGATGAAAAACTGTTTTTT. This translates into CASSLRTGDEKLFF.

The rearrangement joins TRBV5-1 to TRBJ2-3; 7 bases fit TRBD1. Germline V gives CDR1 SGHRS, CDR2 YFSETQ. CDR3 length: 16 residues. The V and J ends lost 3 bases and 1 base, in that order; junction bases with no gene match: 8. Written as DNA, the CDR3 is TGCGCCAGCAGCTCCCGACAGGGTAGGGGCACAGATACGCAGTATTTT. Translating it yields CASSSRQGRGTDTQYF.

The rearrangement joins TRBV7-2 to TRBJ1-2; 7 positions match TRBD1. Trimming cost V 6 bases and J 3 bases; bases outside gene matches: 10. This CDR3 has 15 residues. Germline V gene data show CDR1 as SGHTA and CDR2 as FQGNSA. The CDR3 is CASRQGGGADYGYTF. CDR3 DNA sequence: TGTGCCAGCAGGCAGGGGGGCGGCGCTGACTATGGCTACACCTTC. The variable domain in full, completed from reference TRBV7-2 and TRBJ1-2, reads GAGVSQSPSNKVTEKGKDVELRCDPISGHTALYWYRQSLGQGLEFLIYFQGNSAPDKSGLPSDRFSAERTGGSVSTLTIQRTQQEDSAVYLCASRQGGGADYGYTFGSGTRLTVV.

The chain recombines TRBV6-1 with TRBJ1-2, with D tentatively TRBD1 (6 bases). Germline loops: CDR1 MNHNS, CDR2 SASEGT. This CDR3 region has 15 residues. Trimming stripped 0 bases from V and 5 bases from J, with 13 bases between. CDR3: CASSEAGTGLYGYTF. CDR3 nucleotides: TGTGCCAGCAGTGAAGCAGGAACAGGGTTATATGGCTACACCTTC.